The entry that follows covers one T cell receptor (beta chain) sequence. Germline V CDR1 and CDR2: LNHDA, SQIVND (reference sequence). CDR3 length: 17 amino acids. Trimming took 4 bases from V and 5 from J; bases not matched to a gene: 10. A multiplex PCR was run with 60 Vbeta primers and 13 Jbeta primers. The data were produced by immunoSEQ multiplex PCR, yet TCRdb's version contains in-frame clones alone and is incomplete. The sample has some 190,000 clones, over 70% seen once. These data belong to a study of cytomegalovirus exposure and HLA in healthy donors. Sequencing was done on a sample of PBMCs. This clonotype was sampled from a boy under 10 years old in good health and CMV-seronegative. The chain combines TRBV19 with TRBJ2-1; 11 bases align to TRBD2. This CDR3 reads CASSTLPGTSGNNEQFF. The CDR3 nucleotides are TGTGCCAGTAGTACCCTTCCCGGGACTAGCGGCAACAATGAGCAGTTCTTC.